This TCR beta chain appears in the sequencing data of a study of metastatic and nonmetastatic thyroid tumors. Turning to the study itself: Repertoires were compared across blood and tumor or nodule tissue from malignant and benign thyroid patients. General study findings and limits: In both blood and tumor samples, TCR beta diversity was reported significantly higher for malignant than benign nodules.

The CDR3 loop spans 15 amino acids. Trimming cost V 4 bases and J 3 bases; bases outside gene matches: 9. Germline V gene data show CDR1 as SGDLS and CDR2 as YYNGEE. As handled by the study authors: CDR3 differences across clinicopathological groups were used to build a distant-metastasis classifier for papillary thyroid cancer. TCRdb reprocessed the PCR reads via MiXCR. The V and J calls shown here were made by TCRdb, not taken from the authors' results. The table lists about 40,000 clones, approximately 10% of them singletons, with 20% to 25% in the top ten. Nobody among the patients had been given any treatment before thyroid surgery. This clone was detected many times. Antigen unknown.

The sample taken for sequencing was blood. The V and J genes are TRBV9 and TRBJ2-7; 8 bases map to TRBD1. The TCR sequence derives from a female donor with papillary thyroid cancer or a benign thyroid nodule (not recorded which). Some clones in this sample may be carry-over from other donors' samples. CDR3 region: CASSPGQGWVYEQYF. CDR3 nucleotides: TGTGCCAGCAGCCCTGGACAGGGATGGGTCTACGAGCAGTACTTC.